The rows below give T cell receptor beta chains drawn from one sample of a study of shared clonotypes between healthy human individuals. Clones were sequenced by immunoSEQ multiplex PCR, and TCRdb holds only the in-frame ones, with some missing. The sample lists approximately 2.5 million clones, roughly 93% occurring once. The material sequenced was naive CD4+ T cells from PBMCs. These receptors were taken from a man aged 18 to 29 in good health. Some clones in this sample may be carry-over from other donors' samples. The CDR3 runs from the conserved cysteine through the conserved F or W. A D gene is named only where the DNA matches it firmly. The size field is filled for only some rows; it gives once, few, many or a size class.

clone_size j_call d_call v_call cdr3_aa cdr3_nt
. TRBJ2-7 . TRBV2 CAGASLPLGEQYF TGTGCCGGAGCAAGCCTCCCCCTTGGCGAGCAGTACTTC
once TRBJ1-6 . TRBV7-3 CASSLVPQGASPLHF TGTGCCAGCAGCTTGGTCCCCCAAGGAGCGTCACCCCTCCACTTT
once TRBJ2-2 TRBD2 TRBV15 CATSRDRRTSGTGELFF TGTGCCACCAGCAGAGATCGTCGGACTAGCGGCACCGGGGAGCTGTTTTTT
. TRBJ2-7 . TRBV7-2 CASSIFPGQSYEQYF TGTGCCAGCAGCATCTTCCCGGGACAATCCTACGAGCAGTACTTC
. TRBJ2-7 . TRBV2 CASRGRMQGQHSYEQYF TGTGCCAGCCGGGGGCGGATGCAGGGGCAACACTCCTACGAGCAGTACTTC
. TRBJ2-3 TRBD2 TRBV6-6 CASTRLAGLTDTQYF TGTGCCAGCACCCGACTAGCGGGACTCACAGATACGCAGTATTTT
. TRBJ1-2 . TRBV12-5 CASGLRLSSGGNYGYTF TGTGCTAGTGGTTTGAGGCTGTCAAGCGGGGGAAACTATGGCTACACCTTC
. TRBJ2-7 TRBD1 TRBV7-9 CASGTAIYEQYF TGTGCCAGCGGGACAGCCATCTACGAGCAGTACTTC
once TRBJ2-5 TRBD1 TRBV2 CASSPLRTGAETQYF TGTGCCAGCAGTCCACTGCGGACAGGGGCGGAGACCCAGTACTTC
. TRBJ2-2 TRBD1 TRBV5-1 CASSSTPGTGVPGELFF TGCGCCAGCAGCTCTACCCCCGGGACAGGGGTCCCCGGGGAGCTGTTTTTT
. TRBJ1-2 TRBD1 TRBV27 CASRRDSLGNYGYTF TGTGCCAGCAGAAGGGACAGCCTGGGTAACTATGGCTACACCTTC